This record looks at one TCR beta chain sequence and its context. This CDR3 is 14 amino acids long. CDR1 and CDR2 (germline): SGHDN, FVKESK. Trimming cost V 4 bases and J 7 bases, with 13 bases left between them. Unique molecular identifiers were incorporated during preparation of the TCRbeta library. TCRdb re-called the PCR reads through MiXCR, storing one row per CDR3 protein. The repertoire holds fewer than 550,000 distinct CDR3 sequences, with roughly an eighth as singletons. The data were taken from a study of T-cell reconstitution after alpha-beta-depleted transplantation in children. This TCR was sampled from a female patient aged 2-9 years who had a stem cell transplant for aplastic anemia, so the T cells may come from the graft donor. V is TRBV14 and J is TRBJ2-2; D is unresolved. The sample consisted of PBMCs, mostly from graft donor cells, taken 180 days after TCRalphabeta/CD19-depleted stem cell transplant. CDR3 sequence (DNA): TGTGCCAGCAGCCCGCGGTGGCGCGGCGGGGAGCTGTTTTTT. Its protein product is CASSPRWRGGELFF. The variable domain in full, with the rest retrieved from reference TRBV14 and TRBJ2-2, is EAGVTQFPSHSVIEKGQTVTLRCDPISGHDNLYWYRRVMGKEIKFLLHFVKESKQDESGMPNNRFLAERTGGTYSTLKVQPAELEDSGVYFCASSPRWRGGELFFGEGSRLTVL.